This T cell receptor (beta chain) was profiled in a study of cytomegalovirus exposure and HLA in healthy donors listed by TCRdb under 2017. Describing the broader study: According to a later analysis, the roughly 120 validation repertoires were produced on the same platform as the roughly 700 repertoires of the first cohort. The study was designed to test whether signatures of past pathogen exposure could be identified by cataloging public T cell receptors. To predict cytomegalovirus infection status, the study combined high-throughput TCR immunosequencing, statistical association of individual TCRs with disease status, and machine learning. Besides the first cohort of about 730 subjects, a separate validation cohort made up of 120 different subjects was used. The paper as a whole reports these results and caveats: A later analysis found that TCRs clustered in the first cohort also tended to co-occur in the 100 to 150 validation repertoires, with 94% of cluster scores above 0. Cytomegalovirus status was reported to be diagnosed by the classifier with high specificity and sensitivity in both the original and validation cohorts. Most TCR sequences were seen in very few donors, while some public TCRs were found in many individuals. According to the authors, the approach could potentially be generalized to other disease states and immunological phenotypes. The study gave a list of more than 150 TCR beta chains associated with cytomegalovirus. Three of the identified cytomegalovirus-associated TCR beta chains were confirmed in vitro to be specific for cytomegalovirus antigens. A later analysis had no HLA typing for the validation cohort, so co-occurrence there was scored across all 110 or so repertoires.

Separate from the roughly 630-subject first cohort, the validation cohort of roughly 130 subjects was the group to which the donors belonged. CDR1 is given as MDHEN and CDR2 as SYDVKM, both from the germline V gene. The CDR3 measures 15 amino acids from cysteine to phenylalanine. The retained sequence is limited to the CDR3, 45 bases, with the frame set at the first base. V is reduced by 2 bases and J by 3 bases, leaving a spacing of 10 bases between them. As regards this clone: No antigen is known for it. No quality values exist for individual bases; no much larger clone is one base distant.

To prepare the library, the immunoSEQ multiplex PCR assay was applied. On the authors' methods: To diagnose cytomegalovirus status from the catalog of TCR beta chain sequences, a statistical classification framework was built. TCRdb mirrors the immuneACCESS table, restricted to in-frame sequences. Some clones are absent from its copies; in checked studies, under half trace to an unresolved V gene, and the reason for the others is unknown. V, J and clone size derive from that table, while D and trimming were established from the DNA sequence. The sample data list 110,000 to 150,000 clones, and roughly 89% of these were observed just once. The top ten clones comprise roughly 9.3% of the sample.

Sample: PBMCs. Rearrangement joined TRBV28 to TRBJ2-2; TRBD2 is possibly the D segment (7 matching bases). This clonotype was obtained from a woman aged 18-29 years in good health and CMV-seropositive. The CDR3 protein: CASSLGGADTGELFF. The nucleotide sequence is given as TGTGCCAGCAGTTTAGGGGGGGCGGACACCGGGGAGCTGTTTTTT.